These T cell receptor beta chains were read from a single sample in a study of blood T cells in healthy people across ages. TCRdb used MiXCR to reprocess the 5' RACE reads, holding one entry per CDR3 protein. This repertoire shows 630,000 or so distinct CDR3 sequences, about 34% found once; its top ten account for 15%. Material for sequencing was blood. These receptors were collected from an elderly woman in good health. CDR3s include the opening cysteine and the closing phenylalanine or tryptophan. A D gene is named only where the DNA matches it firmly. Only part of the rows carry a size: once, few, many, or a class if the clone is expanded.

clone size,J gene,D gene,V gene,CDR3 DNA,CDR3 protein
many,TRBJ2-7,TRBD2,TRBV4-3,TGCGCCAGCAGCCAAGATTGGCTAGCGGGAAGCGAGCAGTACTTC,CASSQDWLAGSEQYF
many,TRBJ1-1,TRBD1,TRBV5-1,TGCGCCAGCAGCAGAACAGGGGAAACTGAAGCTTTCTTT,CASSRTGETEAFF
NA,TRBJ2-5,TRBD1,TRBV7-9,TGTGCCAGCAGCCCCATGGACAGGGTGAAGGAGACCCAGTACTTC,CASSPMDRVKETQYF
NA,TRBJ1-1,NA,TRBV5-1,TGCGCCAGCAGCTCTGACATCGGGCCGAACACTGAAGCTTTCTTT,CASSSDIGPNTEAFF
few,TRBJ2-7,NA,TRBV2,TGTGCCAGCGTAAGGACGGGAGTAACCTACGAGCAGTACTTC,CASVRTGVTYEQYF
many,TRBJ1-2,NA,TRBV3-1,TGTGCCTCACACGGGCAGGGTGATGGCTACACCTTC,CASHGQGDGYTF
many,TRBJ1-1,TRBD1,TRBV6-2/TRBV6-3,TGTGCCACCAAGGACAGGGCGGGTGCTGAAGCTTTCTTT,CATKDRAGAEAFF
many,TRBJ1-4,NA,TRBV4-3,TGCGCCAGCAGCCAGGATCGAGTGCTGGAGGAAAAACTGTTTTTT,CASSQDRVLEEKLFF
NA,TRBJ1-6,TRBD1,TRBV6-2/TRBV6-3,TGTGCCAGCAGTCAGAGACAGGGGAGCTCCTATAATTCACCCCTCCACTTT,CASSQRQGSSYNSPLHF
NA,TRBJ1-1,NA,TRBV28,TGTGCCAGCAGTTTAGCAGACAGTGAAGCTTTCTTT,CASSLADSEAFF
NA,TRBJ2-7,TRBD1,TRBV14,TGTGCCAGCAGCCGCGACAGGGTGCGGTACGAGCAGGACTTC,CASSRDRVRYEQDF
NA,TRBJ2-3,TRBD2,TRBV9,TGTGCCAGCCGACTAGCGGGGAGTGATACGCAGTATTTT,CASRLAGSDTQYF
NA,TRBJ1-2,TRBD1,TRBV18,TGTGCCAGCTCACCTACCAGGGGGCTTGCCTATGGCTACACCTTC,CASSPTRGLAYGYTF
NA,TRBJ1-2,NA,TRBV27,TGTGTCGGCACTCCCGGGATGGGATCTAACTATGGCTACACCTTC,CVGTPGMGSNYGYTF
many,TRBJ2-7,NA,TRBV9,TGTGCCAGCAGCGTAACCCCCTACGAGCAGTACTTC,CASSVTPYEQYF
few,TRBJ1-1,TRBD1,TRBV7-9,TGTGCCAGCAGCGCAGGGGACAGGAGGAACACTGAAGCTTTCTTT,CASSAGDRRNTEAFF
NA,TRBJ2-7,TRBD2,TRBV12-3/TRBV12-4,TGTGCCAGCAGTTTCGGTCAGCGGGGGGTATTATACGAGCAGTACTTC,CASSFGQRGVLYEQYF
NA,TRBJ2-3,TRBD2,TRBV7-9,TGTGCCAGCAGCCCGCAAGGACTAGCGGGAGGGCTACCTAACACAGATACGCAGTATTTT,CASSPQGLAGGLPNTDTQYF
many,TRBJ2-7,NA,TRBV5-1,TGCGCCAGCAGTGCCGGTAGGGGACTCGACGAGCAGTACTTC,CASSAGRGLDEQYF
many,TRBJ2-5,TRBD1,TRBV5-1,TGCGCCAGCAGCCTGGGCCCCTCGACAGGGACACAAGAGACCCAGTACTTC,CASSLGPSTGTQETQYF
NA,TRBJ2-2,NA,TRBV10-3,TGTGCCATCAGTACACAGAGGACCGGGGAGCGGTTTTTT,CAISTQRTGERFF
once,TRBJ2-4,TRBD1,TRBV4-3,TGCGCCAGCAGCCAAGATGACAGGGGGCATGGAAACATTCAGTACTTC,CASSQDDRGHGNIQYF
NA,TRBJ2-7,TRBD1,TRBV20-1,TGCAGGGCCATGAGAGGGGGCCATGACGAGCAGTACTTC,CRAMRGGHDEQYF
many,TRBJ1-2,NA,TRBV30,TGTGCCTGGAGTGTACTGTCGGGGAACTATGGCTACACCTTC,CAWSVLSGNYGYTF
few,TRBJ2-1,NA,TRBV20-1,TGCAGTGCTAGGCAGGGGAGGGTTTACAAGAATGAGCAGTTCTTC,CSARQGRVYKNEQFF
many,TRBJ2-7,TRBD2,TRBV7-9,TGTGCCAGCAGCTTAGAGTCTCTAGCGGGGACTCGGTACTTC,CASSLESLAGTRYF
NA,TRBJ2-1,NA,TRBV11-2,TGTGCCAGCAGCTGTGGGGGCGCCTCCTACAATGAGCAGTTCTTC,CASSCGGASYNEQFF
NA,TRBJ2-1,TRBD1,TRBV9,TGTGCCTGCCCGTTGGACAGGGGGTTTTACTACAATGAGCAGTTCTTC,CACPLDRGFYYNEQFF
NA,TRBJ1-1,TRBD1,TRBV15,TGTGCCACCAGCAGGGGGGGACAGGCTGAAGCTTTCTTT,CATSRGGQAEAFF
many,TRBJ2-5,TRBD1,TRBV20-1,TGCAGTGCTGCAGACGAGACAGGGTACCAAGAGACCCAGTACTTC,CSAADETGYQETQYF
many,TRBJ2-5,NA,TRBV20-1,TGCAGTGCTAGAGATGCCCAGATCCAAGAGACCCAGTACTTC,CSARDAQIQETQYF
NA,TRBJ1-6,NA,TRBV9,TGTGCCAGCAGCGTAGAACCCCTTAGGTCACCCCTCCACTTT,CASSVEPLRSPLHF
many,TRBJ1-5,NA,TRBV5-5,TGTGCCAGCAGCTTGGACCACCCGGCGGGCCAGCCCCAGCATTTT,CASSLDHPAGQPQHF
NA,TRBJ1-1,TRBD1,TRBV5-1,TGCGCCAGCAGCCAATTGCAGGGGGGCACTGAAGCTTTCTTT,CASSQLQGGTEAFF
many,TRBJ2-4,NA,TRBV20-1,TGCAGTGCTAGTAAAGTGGGTGGCGGCAAAAACATTCAGTACTTC,CSASKVGGGKNIQYF
NA,TRBJ2-7,TRBD1,TRBV15,TGTGCCACCAGCAGAGGGGACAGGGGCTACGAGCGGTACTTC,CATSRGDRGYERYF
NA,TRBJ1-6,NA,TRBV20-1,TGCAGTGCTACAAAAGCTAGGGATAATTCACCCCTCCACTTT,CSATKARDNSPLHF
few,TRBJ1-4,NA,TRBV29-1,TGCAGCGTTGTGCTTGTGGGTGAAAAACTGTTTTTT,CSVVLVGEKLFF
few,TRBJ1-1,NA,TRBV6-5,TGTGCCAGCAGCAGAAGCGCGGATGAAGCTTTCTTT,CASSRSADEAFF
NA,TRBJ2-3,NA,TRBV21-1,TGTGCCAGCAGCTCGACAGGGTCGTCCCTCACAGATACGCAGTATTTT,CASSSTGSSLTDTQYF
NA,TRBJ2-3,TRBD2,TRBV4-1,TGCGCCAGCAGCCAAGATCCCCGCGGACTAGCGGGGGGGCCAGATACGCAGTATTTT,CASSQDPRGLAGGPDTQYF
many,TRBJ1-5,NA,TRBV6-2/TRBV6-3,TGTGCCAGCAGTGAGGGAAATCAGCCCCAGCATTTT,CASSEGNQPQHF
many,TRBJ2-1,NA,TRBV3-1,TGTGCCAGCAGCCAAGGCGCTAGTCTGGGGGAGCAGTTCTTC,CASSQGASLGEQFF
NA,TRBJ1-2,NA,TRBV30,TGTGCCTGCACCCGGGACAAAGTGTATGGCTACACCTTC,CACTRDKVYGYTF